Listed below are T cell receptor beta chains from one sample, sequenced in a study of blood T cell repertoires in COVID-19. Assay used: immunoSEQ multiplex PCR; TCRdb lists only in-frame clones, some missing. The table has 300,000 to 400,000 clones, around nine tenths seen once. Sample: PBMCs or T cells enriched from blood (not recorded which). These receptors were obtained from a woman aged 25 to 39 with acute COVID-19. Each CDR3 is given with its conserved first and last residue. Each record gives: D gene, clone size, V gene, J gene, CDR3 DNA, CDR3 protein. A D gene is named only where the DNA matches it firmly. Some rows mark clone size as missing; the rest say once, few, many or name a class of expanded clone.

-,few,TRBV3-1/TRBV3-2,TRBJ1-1,TGTGCCAGCAGCCAAAGGGGTGCTGAAGCTTTCTTT,CASSQRGAEAFF
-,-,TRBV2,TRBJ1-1,TGTGCCAGCAGAGCAGGGATCACTGAAGCTTTCTTT,CASRAGITEAFF
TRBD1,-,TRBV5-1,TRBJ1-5,TGCGCCAGCAGCTGGGGACAGGACCAGCCCCAGCATTTT,CASSWGQDQPQHF
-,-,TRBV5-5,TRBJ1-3,TGTGCCAGCAGCGCGGGACTCCCCGTAAGCTCTGGAAACACCATATATTTT,CASSAGLPVSSGNTIYF
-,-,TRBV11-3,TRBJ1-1,TGTGCCAGCAGCTTGCTCAGGAACACTGAAGCTTTCTTT,CASSLLRNTEAFF
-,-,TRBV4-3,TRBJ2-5,TGCGCCAGCAGCCAAGGGCAAGAAGAGACCCAGTACTTC,CASSQGQEETQYF
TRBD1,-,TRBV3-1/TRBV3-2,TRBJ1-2,TGTGCCAGCAGCCCGGGACAGGGGATCGGCTACACCTTC,CASSPGQGIGYTF
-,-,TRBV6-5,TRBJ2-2,TGTGCCAGTCGTGGTCCGGGACTTCGCACCGGGGAGCTGTTTTTT,CASRGPGLRTGELFF
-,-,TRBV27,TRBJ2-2,TGTGCCAGCAGCCCCCTCGGCGGGGAGCTGTTTTTT,CASSPLGGELFF
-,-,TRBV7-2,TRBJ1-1,TGTGCCAGCAGCTTAGCGATGGGCGCCAACACTGAAGCTTTCTTT,CASSLAMGANTEAFF
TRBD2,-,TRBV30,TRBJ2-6,TGTGCCTGGACTCCAATGGGGAGGGTAAAGTTTAGAGTCTCTGGGGCCAACGTCCTGACTTTC,CAWTPMGRVKFRVSGANVLTF
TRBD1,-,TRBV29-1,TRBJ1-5,TGCAGCGTTGTCTCCGGGACAGGGAGCGGACAGCCCCAGCATTTT,CSVVSGTGSGQPQHF
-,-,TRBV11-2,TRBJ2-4,TGTGCCAGCAGCTTATCGCTCGCGAACATTCAGTACTTC,CASSLSLANIQYF
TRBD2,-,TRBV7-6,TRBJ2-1,TGTGCCAGCAGCTTGCTAGCGGGGGGGCCCTACAATGAGCAGTTCTTC,CASSLLAGGPYNEQFF
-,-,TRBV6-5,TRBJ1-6,TGTGCCAGCATGAGAAGGAGCTCCTATAATTCACCCCTCCACTTT,CASMRRSSYNSPLHF
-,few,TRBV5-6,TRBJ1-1,TGTGCCAGCGGTCGGGGGAGTGGCACTGAAGCTTTCTTT,CASGRGSGTEAFF
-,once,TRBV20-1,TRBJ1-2,TGCAGTGCGGCCTATGGCTACACCTTC,CSAAYGYTF
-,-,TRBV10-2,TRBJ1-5,TGCGCCAGCAGTGATACAGACAATCAGCCCCAGCATTTT,CASSDTDNQPQHF
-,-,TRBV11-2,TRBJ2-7,TGTGCCAGCAGCTTAGCCGGCTACGAGCAGTACTTC,CASSLAGYEQYF
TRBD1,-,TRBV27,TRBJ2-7,TGTGCCAGCAGTCAGCGGGACAGGGCGGACGAGCAGTACTTC,CASSQRDRADEQYF
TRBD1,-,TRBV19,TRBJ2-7,TGTGCCAGTAGTCCGAGGGGACAGGGCGGGCACGAGCAGTACTTC,CASSPRGQGGHEQYF
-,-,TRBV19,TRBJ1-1,TGTGCCAGTAGTACCTCACGGGAAGGGAACACTGAAGCTTTCTTT,CASSTSREGNTEAFF
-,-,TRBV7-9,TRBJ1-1,TGTGCCAGCAGCTTAGAAATAGTGAGTGGACAGCACATGAACACTGAAGCTTTCTTT,CASSLEIVSGQHMNTEAFF
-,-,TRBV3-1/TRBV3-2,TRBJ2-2,TGTGCCAGCAGCCAAGTCGGCGGGACCAACACCGGGGAGCTGTTTTTT,CASSQVGGTNTGELFF
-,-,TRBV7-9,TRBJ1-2,TGTGCCAGCAGCTTAGGACCGGGGAACTATGGCTACACCTTC,CASSLGPGNYGYTF
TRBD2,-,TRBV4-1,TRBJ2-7,TGCGCCAGCAGCCAAGACGAAAGCGGGGGGTGGCTCTACGAGCAGTACTTC,CASSQDESGGWLYEQYF
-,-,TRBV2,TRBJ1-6,TGTGCCAGCCTCCTTGGGGGAGGGAATTCACCCCTCCACTTT,CASLLGGGNSPLHF
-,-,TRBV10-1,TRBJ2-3,TGCGCCAGCAGTTCTTGGGACACCCCAGGCGGCACAGATACGCAGTATTTT,CASSSWDTPGGTDTQYF
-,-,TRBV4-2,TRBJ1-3,TGTGCCAGCAGCCCCCAAAGGGCAGGGGGAAACACCATATATTTT,CASSPQRAGGNTIYF
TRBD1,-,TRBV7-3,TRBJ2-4,TGTGCCAGCAGCTTGACAGGGGCCCAAAACATTCAGTACTTC,CASSLTGAQNIQYF
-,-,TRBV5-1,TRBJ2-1,TGCGCCAGCAGCCACGGACGGGAAGCCTACAATGAGCAGTTCTTC,CASSHGREAYNEQFF
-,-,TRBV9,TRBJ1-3,TGTGCCAGCAGCCCCGCGGGGAGCTCTGGAAACACCATATATTTT,CASSPAGSSGNTIYF
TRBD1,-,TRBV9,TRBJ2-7,TGTGCCAGCAGCCCAGCCGACAGGGGGTACGAGCAGTACTTC,CASSPADRGYEQYF
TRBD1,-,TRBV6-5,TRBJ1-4,TGTGCCAGCAGTATAACAGGGGTATTAGGTGAAAAACTGTTTTTT,CASSITGVLGEKLFF
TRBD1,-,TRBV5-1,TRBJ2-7,TGCGCCAGCAGCTTGCGGACAGGGTCAGGCCCTTACGAGCAGTACTTC,CASSLRTGSGPYEQYF
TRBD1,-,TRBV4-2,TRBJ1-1,TGTGCCAGCAGCCGGGACAGCGATAACACTGAAGCTTTCTTT,CASSRDSDNTEAFF
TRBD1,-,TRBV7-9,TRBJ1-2,TGTGCCAGCAGCCCCTCGAGGGGGACAGGGAGTTCCGGCTACACCTTC,CASSPSRGTGSSGYTF
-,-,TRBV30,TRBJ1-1,TGTGCGGAGGGGCGACGGACTGAAGCTTTCTTT,CAEGRRTEAFF
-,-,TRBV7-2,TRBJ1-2,TGTGCCAGCAGCTTATTACCAGTTCGCTTTAACTATGGCTACACCTTC,CASSLLPVRFNYGYTF
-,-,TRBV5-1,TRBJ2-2,TGCGCCAGCAGCCGGGGACTGTACACCGGGGAGCTGTTTTTT,CASSRGLYTGELFF
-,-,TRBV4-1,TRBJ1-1,TGCGCCAGCAGCCAAGATGAGGTGATGAACACTGAAGCTTTCTTT,CASSQDEVMNTEAFF